These 19 T cell receptor beta chains share one sample of origin, sequenced in a study of shared clonotypes between healthy human individuals. Some clones are missing from TCRdb's copy, which holds only in-frame ones; the method was immunoSEQ multiplex PCR. The table shows millions of clones, with approximately 90% occurring only once. Sequenced sample: naive CD4+ T cells sorted from blood. Subset defined: CD45RA+ positively selected. All receptors derive from a man younger than 35 in good health.

On this clone: Other DNA variants within this sample encode the same CDR3. The chain has TRBV5-1 and TRBJ1-1; 8 nucleotides line up with TRBD1. Trimming removed 0 bases from V and 1 base from J; junction bases left unmatched: 2. The germline gives CDR1 SGHRS, CDR2 YFSETQ. This CDR3 region has 15 residues. CDR3 bases: TGCGCCAGCAGCTTGGGAGGGACAGGGAACACTGAAGCTTTCTTT. Translating it yields CASSLGGTGNTEAFF.

The chain carries TRBV27 and TRBJ2-1; D call uncertain. In germline, CDR1 is MNHEY, CDR2 SMNVEV (reference sequence). The CDR3 has 14 amino acids. V lost 3 bases and J 0 bases, leaving 6 bases between the germline ends. CDR3 protein: CASSLASSYNEQFF. As DNA, the CDR3 is TGTGCCAGCAGTTTGGCCAGCTCCTACAATGAGCAGTTCTTC.

The chain employs TRBV4-2 and TRBJ1-1, with D uncertain. V was cut by 0 bases and J by 1 base, with 9 bases left in between. This CDR3 has 15 residues. Germline V gene data show CDR1 as LGHNA and CDR2 as YNFKEQ. The CDR3 here is CASSQDWEWNTEAFF. The CDR3 coding sequence is TGTGCCAGCAGCCAAGATTGGGAGTGGAACACTGAAGCTTTCTTT.

This sequence joins TRBV5-1 and TRBJ2-5; a weak D match, TRBD1 (7 bases). This CDR3 comprises 18 residues. Trimming stripped 4 bases from V and 2 bases from J, with 24 bases between. Germline V lookup: CDR1 SGHRS, CDR2 YFSETQ. The CDR3 DNA reads as TGCGCCAGCAGCCGCTCGGGCGGGGTACAGGGGACACAAGAGACCCAGTACTTC. This gives the protein CASSRSGGVQGTQETQYF.

The chain employs TRBV27 and TRBJ2-7; no definite D call. The CDR3 extends over 15 amino acids. V was clipped by 3 bases and J by 2 bases, with 14 bases between them. The V gene's germline CDR1 is MNHEY and CDR2 SMNVEV (reference sequence). The CDR3 DNA reads TGTGCCAGCAGTTTGGTTAGTGGGTCTACCTACGAGCAGTACTTC. Amino acid sequence: CASSLVSGSTYEQYF.

The V call is TRBV19, the J call TRBJ1-5; 9 bases align to TRBD1. V shed 3 bases and J 2 bases; nucleotides not matched to a gene: 17. Per the germline V gene, CDR1 is LNHDA and CDR2 is SQIVND (reference sequence). This CDR3 region has 20 residues. CDR3 protein: CASSMSGGTGKGWGNQPQHF. The CDR3 region has the DNA TGTGCCAGTAGTATGAGCGGTGGGACAGGGAAGGGGTGGGGCAATCAGCCCCAGCATTTT.

About this clone: This sample includes further DNA sequences coding for the same CDR3. This chain uses TRBV5-1 with TRBJ1-1; D unclear. There are 14 residues in the CDR3. V dropped 2 bases and J dropped 2 bases, with 10 bases sitting between them. Germline V gene sequence: CDR1 SGHRS, CDR2 YFSETQ. CDR3 nucleotides: TGCGCCAGCAGCTTAGATAGGCTTAACACTGAAGCTTTCTTT. This sequence encodes CASSLDRLNTEAFF.

J is TRBJ1-1 and V is TRBV28; the D is unclear. Trimming stripped 3 bases from V and 1 base from J, with 6 bases between. CDR3 size: 13 residues. The germline V gene has CDR1 MDHEN and CDR2 SYDVKM. The CDR3 DNA follows: TGTGCCAGCAGTTTGAGACGGAACACTGAAGCTTTCTTT. As protein: CASSLRRNTEAFF.

This chain joins TRBV25-1 and TRBJ2-1; D remains unclear. The CDR3 length is 16 residues. Germline V gene data show CDR1 as MGHDK and CDR2 as SYGVNS. V lost 4 bases to trimming and J lost 0 bases, with 13 bases between them. CDR3 nucleotides: TGTGCCAGCAGTGCCCTGACGATGAGCTCCTACAATGAGCAGTTCTTC. Its translation is CASSALTMSSYNEQFF.

The gene calls are TRBV7-2 and TRBJ2-2; D call uncertain. V lost 2 bases, J lost 4 bases, and 14 bases lay in between. The V gene's germline CDR1 is SGHTA and CDR2 FQGNSA. This CDR3 spans 16 amino acids. CDR3 amino acids: CASSLITWVGTGELFF. The CDR3 region has the DNA TGTGCCAGCAGCTTAATAACATGGGTGGGCACCGGGGAGCTGTTTTTT.

The chain is built from TRBV30 and TRBJ2-7, with no clear D. V gave up 3 bases and J gave up 5 bases, with 5 bases separating them. In germline, CDR1 is GTSNPN, CDR2 SVGIG (reference sequence). The CDR3 extends over 10 amino acids. The CDR3 region has the DNA TGTGCCTGGAGACCCCACGAGCAGTACTTC. It encodes CAWRPHEQYF.

The chain carries TRBV5-1 and TRBJ1-5; 9 bases agree with TRBD1. V lost 0 bases, J lost 1 base, and 5 bases stayed unmatched. From germline, CDR1 is SGHRS and CDR2 YFSETQ. CDR3 length equals 17 residues. The chain's CDR3 is CASSLGQGGTSNQPQHF. In DNA, the CDR3 is TGCGCCAGCAGCTTGGGACAGGGGGGGACGAGCAATCAGCCCCAGCATTTT.

The J gene is TRBJ2-6, the V gene TRBV7-9, with D unclear. Looked up from germline, CDR1 is SEHNR and CDR2 is FQNEAQ (reference sequence). CDR3 size: 15 residues. V lost 5 bases, J lost 0 bases, and 8 bases lay in between. The CDR3 loop reads CASSTQGSGANVLTF. DNA of the CDR3: TGTGCCAGCAGCACTCAAGGCTCTGGGGCCAACGTCCTGACTTTC.

The chain joins TRBV7-2 to TRBJ2-3; 10 bases fit TRBD2. Germline V gives CDR1 SGHTA, CDR2 FQGNSA. This CDR3 is built from 16 residues. Trimming at V came to 3 bases and at J to 3 bases, leaving 6 bases not matched to a gene. CDR3 loop: CASSFTGTSATDTQYF. CDR3 sequence (DNA): TGTGCCAGCAGCTTTACCGGGACTAGCGCTACAGATACGCAGTATTTT.

This clone has only one observation. The V and J genes are TRBV10-3 and TRBJ2-3, with TRBD1 matching 10 bases. The germline CDR1 and CDR2 sequences are ENHRY and SYGVKD. The CDR3 extends over 13 amino acids. The V and J ends lost 8 bases and 2 bases, in that order; junction bases with no gene match: 1. The CDR3 DNA is TGTGCCATCGGGACAGGGGACACAGATACGCAGTATTTT. Translation: CAIGTGDTDTQYF.

Worth noting for this clone: Other DNA variants within this sample encode the same CDR3. This chain links TRBV4-1 with TRBJ1-4; 7 bases line up with TRBD1. CDR1 and CDR2 from the germline V gene are MGHRA and YSYEKL. V lost 3 bases to trimming and J lost 4 bases; unmatched junction nucleotides: 5. CDR3 length equals 15 residues. The CDR3 is CASSQLQGSNEKLFF. For the CDR3, the DNA is TGCGCCAGCAGCCAGCTACAGGGGAGTAATGAAAAACTGTTTTTT.

This sequence joins TRBV7-2 and TRBJ2-1; D not resolved. CDR3 length equals 14 residues. The germline V gene has CDR1 SGHTA and CDR2 FQGNSA. V dropped 2 bases and J dropped 0 bases, with 5 bases sitting between them. The CDR3 spells CASSLTASYNEQFF. The CDR3, as DNA: TGTGCCAGCAGCTTAACGGCCTCCTACAATGAGCAGTTCTTC.

For the CDR3, the DNA is TGTGCCAGTAGTACCTCAGGGAAGGCTGCTCAGCCCCAGCATTTT. Protein sequence: CASSTSGKAAQPQHF. This chain joins TRBV19 and TRBJ1-5; D is perhaps TRBD1 (5 bases). Trimming removed 4 bases at V and 6 bases at J, with 16 bases between. This CDR3 region has 15 residues. Germline values: CDR1 LNHDA, CDR2 SQIVND (reference sequence).

This rearrangement joins TRBV13 to TRBJ2-1; D gene ambiguous. The CDR3 runs 15 residues. Trimming left V 4 bases short and J 5 bases short, with 15 bases between. CDR1 is PRHDT and CDR2 is FYEKMQ in the germline V gene (reference sequence). In DNA, the CDR3 is TGTGCCAGCAGCTCATTATTTCCCTTTAACAATGAGCAGTTCTTC. Protein sequence: CASSSLFPFNNEQFF.